Given below is one T cell receptor beta chain in context. Terminally differentiated effector memory CD45RA+ cells were excluded by CCR7 positive selection of CD45RO-negative cells. Caucasian adults living in Nashville, Tennessee, provided all samples. This entry is derived from a study of shared clonotypes between healthy human individuals. At the level of the study: Plates per donor: three CD4 naive, three CD4 memory, two CD8 naive, one CD8 memory.

Per the original data handling: ImmunoSEQ gave junction-only sequences without quality scores, so filtering differed. Only in-frame clones appear in the TCRdb table, and some are missing; sequencing was by immunoSEQ multiplex PCR. V, J and clone size were drawn from that table, and D and trimming were deduced from the DNA. The table has some 2,100,000 clones, roughly 91% seen once. The CDR3 spans 15 residues. With 4 bases removed from V and 6 bases from J, the gap between germline ends came to 17 bases. CDR1 is SGHDT, CDR2 YYEEEE, per germline. Specimen: naive CD8+ T cells from PBMCs. This chain uses TRBV5-6 with TRBJ2-1; TRBD2 might be the D (6 bases). This TCR was sampled from a man between 18 and 35 years old in good health. Some clones in this sample may be carry-over from other donors' samples. This CDR3 reads CASSVLAINFNEQFF. The CDR3 nucleotides are TGTGCCAGCAGCGTGCTAGCGATTAACTTCAATGAGCAGTTCTTC. Together with reference TRBV5-6 and TRBJ2-1, the CDR3 gives the full variable domain: DAGVTQSPTHLIKTRGQQVTLRCSPKSGHDTVSWYQQALGQGPQFIFQYYEEEERQRGNFPDRFSGHQFPNYSSELNVNALLLGDSALYLCASSVLAINFNEQFFGPGTRLTVL.